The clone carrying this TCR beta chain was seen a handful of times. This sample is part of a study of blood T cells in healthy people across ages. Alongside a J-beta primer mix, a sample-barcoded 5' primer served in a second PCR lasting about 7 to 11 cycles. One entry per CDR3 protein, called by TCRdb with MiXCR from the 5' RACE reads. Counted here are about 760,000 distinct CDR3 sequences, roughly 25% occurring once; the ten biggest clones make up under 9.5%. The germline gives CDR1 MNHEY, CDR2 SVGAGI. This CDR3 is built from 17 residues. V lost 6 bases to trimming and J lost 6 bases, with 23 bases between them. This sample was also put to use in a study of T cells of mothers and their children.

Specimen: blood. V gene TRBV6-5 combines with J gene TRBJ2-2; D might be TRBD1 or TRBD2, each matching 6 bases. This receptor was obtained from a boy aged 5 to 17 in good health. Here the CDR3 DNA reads TGTGCCAGCAGGTTAGGGGGGTGGACGGCGAGGTCCGGGGAGCTGTTTTTT. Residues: CASRLGGWTARSGELFF.